These T cell receptor beta chains were read from a single sample in a study of T cell repertoires in cytomegalovirus infection. TCRdb re-called the reads through MiXCR, storing one row per CDR3 protein. The sample shows approximately 990,000 distinct CDR3 sequences, around a third of them seen only once. The antigens for these receptors are not known. Source: cultured CD8+ T cells from PBMCs, taken from culture after CMV antigen stimulation. The receptors come from a human donor in good health (CMV status not recorded). Some clones in this sample may be carry-over from other donors' samples. Both conserved end residues are part of each CDR3. The D gene is left open where the match is weak. Some rows have no size entry. The others give once, few or many, or a class for an expanded clone.

clone_size	v_call	j_call	d_call	cdr3_aa	cdr3_nt
.	TRBV10-3	TRBJ2-3	TRBD2	CATLAGASTDTQYF	TGTGCCACACTAGCGGGGGCCAGCACAGATACGCAGTATTTT
few	TRBV19	TRBJ1-6	.	CASSARRAWSSYNSPLHF	TGTGCCAGTAGTGCCCGGCGGGCCTGGAGCTCCTATAATTCACCCCTCCACTTT
.	TRBV10-3	TRBJ2-6	.	CAIRARGGSGANVLTF	TGTGCCATCAGGGCCAGGGGGGGTTCTGGGGCCAACGTCCTGACTTTC
few	TRBV10-3	TRBJ1-2	TRBD1	CAIRWGQGTNYGYTF	TGTGCCATCCGGTGGGGACAGGGGACTAACTATGGCTACACCTTC
few	TRBV5-1	TRBJ1-1	.	CACSQVQNRGAEAFF	TGCGCCTGCTCTCAGGTCCAGAATCGAGGCGCTGAAGCTTTCTTT
.	TRBV28	TRBJ2-3	.	CASSTPGPTDTQYF	TGTGCCAGCAGTACTCCGGGACCCACAGATACGCAGTATTTT
few	TRBV2	TRBJ1-3	TRBD1	CASSPRDRAEGIFYGNTIYF	TGTGCCAGCAGCCCCCGGGACAGGGCGGAGGGCATTTTTTACGGAAACACCATATATTTT
.	TRBV20-1	TRBJ1-2	.	CSASYIGNYGYTF	TGCAGTGCTTCCTATATAGGGAACTATGGCTACACCTTC
few	TRBV24-1	TRBJ2-1	TRBD1	CATSDLPPTGSDEQFF	TGTGCCACCAGTGATTTGCCCCCGACAGGGTCCGATGAGCAGTTCTTC
.	TRBV6-5	TRBJ2-1	TRBD1	CASSTDRASYNEQFF	TGTGCCAGCAGTACGGACAGGGCTAGCTACAATGAGCAGTTCTTC
few	TRBV7-6	TRBJ2-1	.	CASSLAAPPTYNEQFF	TGTGCCAGCAGCTTAGCTGCCCCCCCGACCTACAATGAGCAGTTCTTC
.	TRBV27	TRBJ2-5	.	CASSFAAGDRQETQYF	TGTGCCAGCAGTTTTGCGGCAGGGGATCGCCAAGAGACCCAGTACTTC
few	TRBV7-9	TRBJ2-3	TRBD2	CASSLAVRSGGSPGSTDTQYF	TGTGCCAGCAGCTTAGCCGTTCGTAGCGGGGGGTCCCCCGGGAGCACAGATACGCAGTATTTT
.	TRBV25-1	TRBJ1-4	.	CASSEYFENEKLFF	TGTGCCAGCAGTGAATACTTCGAAAATGAAAAACTGTTTTTT
.	TRBV18	TRBJ2-7	.	CASSPDTKRDMTIYEQYF	TGTGCCAGCTCACCAGATACTAAGCGGGACATGACGATCTACGAGCAGTACTTC
few	TRBV6-2/TRBV6-3	TRBJ2-2	.	CASSYRQAHTGELFF	TGTGCCAGCAGTTACAGACAGGCCCACACCGGGGAGCTGTTTTTT
few	TRBV27	TRBJ1-5	.	CASSPSLDTGHQPQHF	TGTGCCAGCAGTCCGTCCCTAGATACTGGGCATCAGCCCCAGCATTTT
few	TRBV4-3	TRBJ2-2	.	CASSLGLTTGELFF	TGCGCCAGCAGCCTTGGCCTAACAACCGGGGAGCTGTTTTTT
.	TRBV7-9	TRBJ2-7	.	CASSSTGYNYEQYF	TGTGCCAGCAGTTCTACAGGGTATAACTACGAGCAGTACTTC
few	TRBV24-1	TRBJ1-5	TRBD1	CATSGQGAAYSPGQPQHF	TGTGCCACCTCCGGACAGGGGGCGGCCTATTCCCCTGGTCAGCCCCAGCATTTT
.	TRBV14	TRBJ1-1	.	CASSQFGGTEAFF	TGTGCCAGCAGCCAATTCGGAGGAACTGAAGCTTTCTTT
.	TRBV20-1	TRBJ2-7	.	CSASQGGFREQYF	TGCAGTGCTTCCCAGGGGGGGTTTCGCGAGCAGTACTTC
many	TRBV7-6	TRBJ1-1	TRBD1	CASSLSQGANTEAFF	TGTGCCAGCAGCTTAAGCCAGGGGGCTAACACTGAAGCTTTCTTT
.	TRBV4-3	TRBJ1-2	.	CASSQELYAEKVKRGYTF	TGCGCCAGCAGCCAAGAATTATATGCGGAGAAGGTAAAACGTGGCTACACCTTC
.	TRBV5-5	TRBJ1-1	.	CASMSIGVEAFF	TGTGCCAGCATGTCCATCGGGGTTGAAGCTTTCTTT
few	TRBV11-2	TRBJ2-1	TRBD2	CASSFGTTYNEQFF	TGTGCCAGCAGCTTCGGGACTACCTACAATGAGCAGTTCTTC
once	TRBV12-5	TRBJ2-5	.	CASGLQGQETQYF	TGTGCTAGTGGTTTACAGGGCCAAGAGACCCAGTACTTC
.	TRBV6-2/TRBV6-3	TRBJ1-1	.	CASSYSLAGERWKNTEAFF	TGTGCCAGCAGTTACTCGTTGGCAGGGGAGCGATGGAAGAACACTGAAGCTTTCTTT
.	TRBV27	TRBJ1-6	TRBD1	CASSPAPPGGNSPLHF	TGTGCCAGCAGTCCCGCTCCCCCAGGGGGGAATTCACCCCTCCACTTT
few	TRBV11-2	TRBJ1-5	.	CASSLRRGLRPQHF	TGTGCCAGCAGCTTAAGAAGGGGACTTAGGCCCCAGCATTTT
.	TRBV6-5	TRBJ2-3	.	CASSYLQADTLYF	TGTGCCAGCAGTTACCTACAGGCAGATACGCTGTATTTT
few	TRBV6-1	TRBJ2-7	.	CATARGSDLSYEQYF	TGTGCCACAGCCCGGGGCAGCGACCTTTCCTACGAGCAGTACTTC
.	TRBV7-6	TRBJ1-1	.	CASSLRGREAFF	TGTGCCAGCAGCTTAAGGGGCAGGGAAGCTTTCTTT
.	TRBV27	TRBJ1-5	.	CASSLSGWSNQPQHF	TGTGCCAGCAGTTTATCAGGGTGGAGCAATCAGCCCCAGCATTTT
.	TRBV12-3/TRBV12-4	TRBJ2-7	.	CASGCRGTTYEQYF	TGTGCCAGCGGTTGCCGGGGGACAACCTACGAGCAGTACTTC
once	TRBV6-5	TRBJ1-1	.	CASSYLVDTEAFF	TGTGCCAGCAGTTACCTCGTGGACACTGAAGCTTTCTTT
few	TRBV11-2	TRBJ2-6	.	CASSFGGAANSGANVLTF	TGTGCCAGCAGCTTTGGAGGGGCGGCTAACTCTGGGGCCAACGTCCTGACTTTC
few	TRBV20-1	TRBJ2-3	TRBD2	CSARDILAGGTQYF	TGCAGTGCTAGAGACATCCTAGCGGGGGGCACGCAGTATTTT
.	TRBV10-3	TRBJ2-7	TRBD2	CAIGGWRGGYEQYF	TGTGCCATCGGAGGCTGGCGGGGGGGATACGAGCAGTACTTC
.	TRBV6-6	TRBJ2-3	TRBD1	CASTTGTAQGTQYF	TGTGCCAGCACCACCGGGACAGCCCAGGGTACGCAGTATTTT
few	TRBV24-1	TRBJ2-2	TRBD2	CATSDFRGGEAHTGELFF	TGTGCCACCAGTGATTTTCGGGGGGGGGAAGCTCACACCGGGGAGCTGTTTTTT
once	TRBV7-8	TRBJ2-1	.	CASSLPGRRDNEQFF	TGTGCCAGCAGCCTCCCGGGACGAAGGGACAATGAGCAGTTCTTC
.	TRBV28	TRBJ1-5	.	CASSGLPSYQPQHF	TGTGCCAGCAGTGGCCTACCGTCGTATCAGCCCCAGCATTTT
.	TRBV12-3/TRBV12-4	TRBJ2-3	TRBD2	CASTPRVSGGASDTQYF	TGTGCCAGCACCCCCCGCGTTAGCGGGGGGGCCTCAGATACGCAGTATTTT
.	TRBV7-9	TRBJ2-5	.	CASSPVSGRGRETQYF	TGTGCCAGCAGCCCCGTGTCGGGCAGGGGGAGGGAGACCCAGTACTTC
.	TRBV4-1	TRBJ1-5	.	CASSQEGQPYSNQPQHF	TGCGCCAGCAGCCAAGAGGGGCAGCCTTATAGCAATCAGCCCCAGCATTTT
.	TRBV6-1	TRBJ1-5	TRBD1	CASSDPGQGANQSQHF	TGTGCCAGCAGTGACCCGGGACAGGGGGCGAATCAGTCCCAGCATTTT
few	TRBV4-1	TRBJ2-6	.	CASSPDTQLFSGANVLTF	TGCGCCAGCAGCCCGGACACCCAACTATTCTCTGGGGCCAACGTCCTGACTTTC
few	TRBV7-6	TRBJ1-4	TRBD1	CASSLDSRGRDEKLFF	TGTGCCAGCAGCTTAGACTCCAGGGGGCGCGATGAAAAACTGTTTTTT
few	TRBV6-5	TRBJ1-2	.	CASSYSAGDYTNYGYTF	TGTGCCAGCAGTTACTCGGCAGGGGACTACACTAACTATGGCTACACCTTC
few	TRBV28	TRBJ2-5	TRBD1	CASRGDSEETQYF	TGTGCCAGCAGGGGGGACAGTGAAGAGACCCAGTACTTC
.	TRBV9	TRBJ2-2	TRBD2	CASSGPRVAGGATNTGELFF	TGTGCCAGCAGCGGGCCCCGGGTAGCGGGGGGTGCGACGAACACCGGGGAGCTGTTTTTT
few	TRBV4-2	TRBJ2-4	.	CASSQEQGLQNIQYF	TGTGCCAGCAGCCAAGAACAGGGACTTCAAAACATTCAGTACTTC
.	TRBV27	TRBJ1-2	.	CASSRGAIYGYTF	TGTGCCAGCAGTCGAGGGGCTATCTATGGCTACACCTTC
few	TRBV7-2	TRBJ1-1	TRBD1	CASSSPGQGAAMNTEAFF	TGTGCCAGCAGCTCGCCCGGACAGGGGGCTGCCATGAACACTGAAGCTTTCTTT
.	TRBV7-9	TRBJ2-7	TRBD1	CASSHPGQGREQYF	TGTGCCAGCAGCCATCCGGGACAGGGTCGCGAGCAGTACTTC
.	TRBV12-3/TRBV12-4	TRBJ2-5	.	CASRQGVSETQYF	TGTGCCAGCAGACAGGGAGTGAGCGAGACCCAGTACTTC